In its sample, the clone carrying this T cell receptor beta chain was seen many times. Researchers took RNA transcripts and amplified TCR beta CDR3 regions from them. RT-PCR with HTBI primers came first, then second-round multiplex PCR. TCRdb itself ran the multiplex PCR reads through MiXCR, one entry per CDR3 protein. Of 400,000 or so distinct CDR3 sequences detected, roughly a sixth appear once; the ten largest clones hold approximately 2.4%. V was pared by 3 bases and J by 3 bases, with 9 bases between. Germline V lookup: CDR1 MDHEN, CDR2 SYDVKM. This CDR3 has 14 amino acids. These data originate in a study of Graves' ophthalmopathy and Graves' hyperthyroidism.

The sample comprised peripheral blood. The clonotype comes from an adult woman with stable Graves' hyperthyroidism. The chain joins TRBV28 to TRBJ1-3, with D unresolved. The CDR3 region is CASSFAGFGNTIYF. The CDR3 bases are TGTGCCAGCAGTTTTGCCGGATTTGGAAACACCATATATTTT.